In its sample, the clone carrying this T cell receptor beta chain was seen many times. Its antigen is unidentified. This CDR3 contains 15 residues. Germline V CDR1 and CDR2: SGDLS, YYNGEE. V was pared by 0 bases and J by 2 bases, with 5 bases of the junction left unmatched. The diagnoses drew upon clinical symptoms, serum thyroxine and TRAb, thyroid ultrasound and orbital computed tomography. Using around 10 ml of fresh peripheral blood, PBMCs were prepared. The sample belongs to a study of T cells in Graves' hyperthyroidism and ophthalmopathy. Study as a whole: Peripheral blood collection took place at initial diagnosis, before any treatment. Study results and caveats: Within blood appeared most thyroid clonotypes that had expanded above 0.001.

Using RNA transcripts as the source, TCR beta CDR3 regions were amplified. The HTBI primer set served for first-round RT-PCR of the TCR CDR3. TCRdb re-analysed the multiplex PCR reads in MiXCR, keeping a single row per CDR3 protein. The repertoire holds under 300,000 distinct CDR3 sequences, 13% to 15% seen once, with about an eighth in the top ten. This TCR was recovered from a woman between 40 and 55 years old with Graves' hyperthyroidism that later progressed to Graves' ophthalmopathy. Sample: blood. V gene TRBV9 combines with J gene TRBJ2-7, with TRBD1 identical over 7 bases. DNA for the CDR3: TGTGCCAGCAGCGTAGGAGGGGGCCCCACCTACGAGCAGTACTTC. Protein product: CASSVGGGPTYEQYF.